This T cell receptor (beta chain) is from a study of T cell responses to AZD1222 COVID-19 vaccine. Study observations and caveats: Only six individuals given AZD1222 were seropositive at baseline. There were repertoire samples only from the period after the peak T cell response.

This CDR3 is 14 amino acids long. The V gene lost 2 bases and the J gene lost 4 bases, with 11 bases spanning the gap. In germline, CDR1 is MNHGY, CDR2 SVAAGI. In regard to this clone: The antigen is undetermined.

Sequenced by immunoSEQ multiplex PCR; TCRdb stores in-frame clones only, minus some. Seen here are about 92,000 clones, around 88% observed once, and the top ten hold 10%. The material sequenced was peripheral blood, taken on day 0 of MenACWY control vaccination. The gene calls are TRBV6-9 and TRBJ1-1; D possibly corresponds to TRBD1 (6 bases). This TCR was sampled from an adult in good health. The CDR3: CASSYVQGSTEAFF. The CDR3 nucleotides are TGTGCCAGCAGTTATGTACAGGGTTCCACTGAAGCTTTCTTT.